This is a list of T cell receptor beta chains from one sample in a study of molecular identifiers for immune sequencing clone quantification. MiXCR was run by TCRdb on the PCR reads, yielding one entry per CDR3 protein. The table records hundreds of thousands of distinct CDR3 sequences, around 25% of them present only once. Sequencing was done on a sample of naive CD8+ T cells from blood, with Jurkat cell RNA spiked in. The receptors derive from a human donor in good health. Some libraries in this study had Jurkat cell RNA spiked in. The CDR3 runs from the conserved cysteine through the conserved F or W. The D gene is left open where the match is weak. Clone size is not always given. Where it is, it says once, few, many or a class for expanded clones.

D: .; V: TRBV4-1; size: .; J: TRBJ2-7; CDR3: CASSQSPHSYEQYF; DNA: TGCGCCAGCAGCCAATCCCCCCATAGTTACGAGCAGTACTTC
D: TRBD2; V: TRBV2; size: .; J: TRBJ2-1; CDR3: CASSASTRSGVYNEQFF; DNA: TGTGCCAGCAGTGCAAGTACGCGTAGCGGGGTTTACAATGAGCAGTTCTTC
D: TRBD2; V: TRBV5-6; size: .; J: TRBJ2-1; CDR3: CASRIAGIHSNYNEQFF; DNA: TGTGCCAGCAGGATAGCGGGAATCCACTCAAACTACAATGAGCAGTTCTTC
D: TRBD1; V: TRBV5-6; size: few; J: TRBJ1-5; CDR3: CASSRKGTGLQPQHF; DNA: TGTGCCAGCAGCCGTAAGGGGACAGGTCTACAGCCCCAGCATTTT
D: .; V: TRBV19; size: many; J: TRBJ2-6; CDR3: CASSISGSGANVLTF; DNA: TGTGCCAGTAGTATTAGTGGCTCTGGGGCCAACGTCCTGACTTTC
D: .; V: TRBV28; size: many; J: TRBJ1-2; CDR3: CASSPPSANYGYTF; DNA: TGTGCCAGCAGTCCCCCGTCCGCTAACTATGGCTACACCTTC
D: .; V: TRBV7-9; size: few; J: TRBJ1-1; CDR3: CASSLIGVEAFF; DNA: TGTGCCAGCAGCTTAATTGGGGTGGAAGCTTTCTTT
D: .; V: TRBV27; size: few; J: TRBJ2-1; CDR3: CASKGTYNEQFF; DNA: TGTGCCAGCAAAGGGACCTACAATGAGCAGTTCTTC
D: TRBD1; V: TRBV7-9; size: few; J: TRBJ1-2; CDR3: CASSLEATGALNYGYTF; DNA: TGTGCCAGCAGCTTGGAGGCGACAGGGGCCTTGAACTATGGCTACACCTTC
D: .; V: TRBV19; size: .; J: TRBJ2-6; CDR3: CASSIDRIAGANVLTF; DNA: TGTGCCAGTAGTATAGATAGAATAGCTGGGGCCAACGTCCTGACTTTC